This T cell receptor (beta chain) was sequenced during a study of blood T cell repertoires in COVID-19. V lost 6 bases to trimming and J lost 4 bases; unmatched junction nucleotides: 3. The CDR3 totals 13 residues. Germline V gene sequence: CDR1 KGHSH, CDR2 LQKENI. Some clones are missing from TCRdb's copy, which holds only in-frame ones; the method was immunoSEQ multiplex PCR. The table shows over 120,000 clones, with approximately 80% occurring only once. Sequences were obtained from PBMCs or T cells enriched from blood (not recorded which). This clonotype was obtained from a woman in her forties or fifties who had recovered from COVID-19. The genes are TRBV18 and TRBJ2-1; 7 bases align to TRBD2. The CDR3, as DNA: TGTGCCAGCTCGGCGGGGGTGTACAATGAGCAGTTCTTC. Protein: CASSAGVYNEQFF.